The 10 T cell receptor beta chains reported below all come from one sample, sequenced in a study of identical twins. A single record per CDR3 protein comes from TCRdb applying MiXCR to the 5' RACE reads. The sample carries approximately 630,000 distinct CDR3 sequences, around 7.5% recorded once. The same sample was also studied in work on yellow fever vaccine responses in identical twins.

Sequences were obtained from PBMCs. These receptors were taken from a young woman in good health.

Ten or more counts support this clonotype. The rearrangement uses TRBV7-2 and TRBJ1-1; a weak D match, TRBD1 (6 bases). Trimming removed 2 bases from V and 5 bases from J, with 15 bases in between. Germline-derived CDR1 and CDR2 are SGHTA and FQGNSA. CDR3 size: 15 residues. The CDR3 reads CASSLKPQGGTEAFF. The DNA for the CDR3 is TGTGCCAGCAGCTTAAAACCCCAAGGGGGAACTGAAGCTTTCTTT.

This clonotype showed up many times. The CDR3 coding sequence is TGCAGCCCCAAGAAATCTTACAATGAGCAGTTCTTC. Translated, it gives CSPKKSYNEQFF. V usage is TRBV20-1 and J usage is TRBJ2-1; D call uncertain. The V gene's germline CDR1 is DFQATT and CDR2 SNEGSKA (reference sequence). The CDR3 is 12 residues long.

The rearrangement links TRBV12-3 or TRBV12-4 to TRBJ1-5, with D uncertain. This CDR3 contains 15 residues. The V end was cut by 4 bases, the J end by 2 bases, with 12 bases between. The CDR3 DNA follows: TGTGCCAGCAGTTGGACCTTCGCCGGCAATCAGCCCCAGCATTTT. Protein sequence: CASSWTFAGNQPQHF.

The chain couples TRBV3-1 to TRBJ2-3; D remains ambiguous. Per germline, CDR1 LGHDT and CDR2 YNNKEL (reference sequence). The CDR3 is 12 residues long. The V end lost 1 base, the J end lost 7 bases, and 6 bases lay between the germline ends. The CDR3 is CASSQVQNTQYF. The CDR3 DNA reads TGTGCCAGCAGCCAAGTGCAAAATACGCAGTATTTT.

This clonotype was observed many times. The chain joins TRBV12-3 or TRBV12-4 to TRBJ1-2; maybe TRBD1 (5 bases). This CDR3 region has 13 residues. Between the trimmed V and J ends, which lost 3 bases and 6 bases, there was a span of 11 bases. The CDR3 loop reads CASSFGGKNGYTF. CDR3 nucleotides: TGTGCCAGCAGTTTCGGGGGAAAAAATGGCTACACCTTC.

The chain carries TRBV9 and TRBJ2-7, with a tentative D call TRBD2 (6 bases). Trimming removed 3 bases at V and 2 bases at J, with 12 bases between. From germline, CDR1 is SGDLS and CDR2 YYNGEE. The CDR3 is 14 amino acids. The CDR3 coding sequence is TGTGCCAGCAGCGCGGGAGCCGCCACCTACGAGCAGTACTTC. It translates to CASSAGAATYEQYF.

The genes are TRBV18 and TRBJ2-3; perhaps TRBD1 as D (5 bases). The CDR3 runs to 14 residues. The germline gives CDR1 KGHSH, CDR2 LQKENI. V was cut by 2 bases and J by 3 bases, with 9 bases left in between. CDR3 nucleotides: TGTGCCAGCTCACCATTAAAGGGGACAGATACGCAGTATTTT. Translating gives CASSPLKGTDTQYF.

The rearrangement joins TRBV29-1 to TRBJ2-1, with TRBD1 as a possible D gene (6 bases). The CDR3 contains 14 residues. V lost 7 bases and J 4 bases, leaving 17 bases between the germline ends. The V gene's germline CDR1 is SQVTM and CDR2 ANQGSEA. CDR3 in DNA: TGCAGCGCCCACGGTACAGGGACATACAATGAGCAGTTCTTC. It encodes CSAHGTGTYNEQFF.

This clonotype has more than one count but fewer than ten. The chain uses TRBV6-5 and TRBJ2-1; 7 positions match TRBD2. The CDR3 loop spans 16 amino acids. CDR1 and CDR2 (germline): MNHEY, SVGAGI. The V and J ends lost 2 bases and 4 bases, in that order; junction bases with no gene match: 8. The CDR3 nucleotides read TGTGCCAGCAGTTACCGGGGACTACAACCATACAATGAGCAGTTCTTC. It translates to CASSYRGLQPYNEQFF.

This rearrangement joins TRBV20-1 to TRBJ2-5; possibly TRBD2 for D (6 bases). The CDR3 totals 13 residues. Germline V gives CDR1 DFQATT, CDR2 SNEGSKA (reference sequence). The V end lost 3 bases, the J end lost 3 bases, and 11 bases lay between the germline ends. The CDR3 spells CSARGLAEETQYF. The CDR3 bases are TGCAGTGCTAGGGGTTTAGCGGAAGAGACCCAGTACTTC.